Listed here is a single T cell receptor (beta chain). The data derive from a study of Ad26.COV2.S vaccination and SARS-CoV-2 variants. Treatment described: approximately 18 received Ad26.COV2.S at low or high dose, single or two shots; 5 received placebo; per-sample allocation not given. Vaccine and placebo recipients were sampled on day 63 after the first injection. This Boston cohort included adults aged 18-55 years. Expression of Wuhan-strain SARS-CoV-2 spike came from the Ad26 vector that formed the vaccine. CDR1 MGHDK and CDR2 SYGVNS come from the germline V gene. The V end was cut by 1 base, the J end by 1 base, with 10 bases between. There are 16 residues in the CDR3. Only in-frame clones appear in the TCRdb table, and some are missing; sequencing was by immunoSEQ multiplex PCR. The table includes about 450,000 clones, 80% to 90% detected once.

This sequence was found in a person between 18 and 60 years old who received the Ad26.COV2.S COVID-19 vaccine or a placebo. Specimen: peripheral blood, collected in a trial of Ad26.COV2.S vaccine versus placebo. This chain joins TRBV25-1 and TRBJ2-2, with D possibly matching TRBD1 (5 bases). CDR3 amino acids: CASSESGIWNTGELFF. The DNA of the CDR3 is TGTGCCAGCAGTGAATCAGGGATTTGGAACACCGGGGAGCTGTTTTTT.